This T cell receptor beta chain derives from a study of CD8 T cells in ankylosing spondylitis. Study results and limitations: The clones that were linked to disease were reported to be significantly enriched in matched synovial fluid samples from ankylosing spondylitis patients. Ankylosing spondylitis blood appeared to carry a characteristic TCR beta motif of roughly 8 highly homologous variants. Previous work reported some of these motif variants in the synovial fluid and blood of reactive arthritis. Disease-linked clones proved CD8+ and comparatively uncommon in peripheral blood.

TCRdb itself ran the 5' RACE reads through MiXCR, one entry per CDR3 protein. The sample lists a few hundred thousand distinct CDR3 sequences, 9.5% to 12% occurring once. This clonotype has a count of ten or more. Its antigen is unknown. The CDR3 runs to 13 residues. Trimming took 6 bases from V and 7 from J, leaving 13 bases between them. Germline V gene sequence: CDR1 MNHNY, CDR2 SVGAGI (reference sequence). This clonotype was sampled from a male donor with ankylosing spondylitis or in good health (not recorded which). J is TRBJ2-1 and V is TRBV6-6; a weak D match, TRBD2 (5 bases). The source material was blood, either unsorted or a sorted T cell fraction (not recorded which). The CDR3 DNA reads as TGTGCCAGCAGCCCCCCCGGCGGGAATGAGCAGTTCTTC. Translating gives CASSPPGGNEQFF.